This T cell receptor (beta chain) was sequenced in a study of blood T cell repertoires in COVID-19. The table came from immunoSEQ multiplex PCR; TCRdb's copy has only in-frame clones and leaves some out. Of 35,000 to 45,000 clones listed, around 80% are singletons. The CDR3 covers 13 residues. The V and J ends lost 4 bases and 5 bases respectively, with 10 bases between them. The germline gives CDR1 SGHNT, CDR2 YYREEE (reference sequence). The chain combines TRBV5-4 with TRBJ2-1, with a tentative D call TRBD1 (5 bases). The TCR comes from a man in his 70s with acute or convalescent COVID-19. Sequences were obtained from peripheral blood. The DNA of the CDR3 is TGTGCCAGCAGCGAAACCAGGGACAATGAGCAGTTCTTC. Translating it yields CASSETRDNEQFF. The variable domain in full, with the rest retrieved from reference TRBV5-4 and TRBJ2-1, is ETGVTQSPTHLIKTRGQQVTLRCSSQSGHNTVSWYQQALGQGPQFIFQYYREEENGRGNFPPRFSGLQFPNYSSELNVNALELDDSALYLCASSETRDNEQFFGPGTRLTVL.